This paragraph reports one T cell receptor (beta chain). What it binds is not known. This entry is derived from a study of vaccination effects on CD4 cells after COVID-19. Antigen-specific CD4+ T cells were expanded (with viral peptide pools) by the ViraFEST assay ahead of sequencing. When more than 9 days of culture had elapsed, CD4+ T cells were isolated. Each vaccine recipient was nucleocapsid antibody negative and had no prior SARS-CoV-2 infection. About 2 million PBMC were seeded per well and grown in the presence of roughly 11 IU/ml IL-2 and approximately 11 ug/ml peptides. J gave up 3 bases and V 5 bases, and 10 bases lay outside the gene matches. The CDR3 totals 18 residues. Germline V gene data show CDR1 as SEHNR and CDR2 as FQNEAQ (reference sequence). General study results and limits: Healthy vaccinees' vaccine-induced clones included only 1 of 255 that recognized common cold coronaviruses. The study, lacking early post-infection timepoints, had few convalescent patients.

Some clones are missing from TCRdb's copy, which holds only in-frame ones; the method was immunoSEQ multiplex PCR. The repertoire holds under 65,000 clones, 75% to 90% seen once, with about 2.6% in the top ten. This clonotype was sampled from a human donor who received a COVID-19 vaccine. The specimen comprised CD4+ T cells from PBMCs cultured with HCoV-229E spike peptides, sampled before COVID-19 vaccination. This sequence joins TRBV7-9 and TRBJ1-4; TRBD1 matches 12 bases. CDR3 sequence reads: CASSPGTGGALSNEKLFF. In DNA, the CDR3 is TGTGCCAGCAGCCCTGGGACAGGGGGCGCCTTGTCTAATGAAAAACTGTTTTTT.